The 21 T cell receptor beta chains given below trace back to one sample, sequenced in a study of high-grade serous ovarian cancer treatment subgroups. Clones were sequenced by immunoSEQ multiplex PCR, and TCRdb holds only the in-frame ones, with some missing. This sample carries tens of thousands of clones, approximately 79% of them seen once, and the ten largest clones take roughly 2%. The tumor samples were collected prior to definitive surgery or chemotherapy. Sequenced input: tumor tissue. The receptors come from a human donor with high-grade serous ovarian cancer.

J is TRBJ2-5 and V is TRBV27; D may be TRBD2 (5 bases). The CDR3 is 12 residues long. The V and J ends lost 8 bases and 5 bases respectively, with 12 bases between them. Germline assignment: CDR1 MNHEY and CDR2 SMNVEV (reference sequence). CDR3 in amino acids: CASGAVRETQYF. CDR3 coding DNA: TGTGCCAGCGGAGCGGTCCGGGAGACCCAGTACTTC.

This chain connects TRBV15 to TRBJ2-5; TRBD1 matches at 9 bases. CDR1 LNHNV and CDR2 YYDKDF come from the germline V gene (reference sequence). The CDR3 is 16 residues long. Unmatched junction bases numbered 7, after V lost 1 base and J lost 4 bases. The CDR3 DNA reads TGTGCCACCAGCAGAGTAGGGAACAGGGGGCGAGAGACCCAGTACTTC. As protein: CATSRVGNRGRETQYF.

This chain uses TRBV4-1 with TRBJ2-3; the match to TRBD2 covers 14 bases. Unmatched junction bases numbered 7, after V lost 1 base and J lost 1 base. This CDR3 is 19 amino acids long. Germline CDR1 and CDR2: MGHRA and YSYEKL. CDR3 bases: TGCGCCAGCAGCCAAGCCCCGGGACTAGCGGGAGAGGGCACAGATACGCAGTATTTT. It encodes CASSQAPGLAGEGTDTQYF.

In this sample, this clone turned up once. The chain's CDR3 is CASSLAGSSGTDTQYF. CDR3 in DNA: TGTGCCAGCAGCTTAGCCGGGTCCTCTGGCACAGATACGCAGTATTTT. The V call is TRBV7-9, the J call TRBJ2-3; no definite D call. The CDR3 has 16 residues. Germline CDR1 and CDR2: SEHNR and FQNEAQ (reference sequence). Trimming left V 0 bases short and J 1 base short, with 11 bases between. Full variable domain (rest looked up from reference TRBV7-9 and TRBJ2-3): DTGVSQNPRHKITKRGQNVTFRCDPISEHNRLYWYRQTLGQGPEFLTYFQNEAQLEKSRLLSDRFSAERPKGSFSTLEIQRTEQGDSAMYLCASSLAGSSGTDTQYFGPGTRLTVL.

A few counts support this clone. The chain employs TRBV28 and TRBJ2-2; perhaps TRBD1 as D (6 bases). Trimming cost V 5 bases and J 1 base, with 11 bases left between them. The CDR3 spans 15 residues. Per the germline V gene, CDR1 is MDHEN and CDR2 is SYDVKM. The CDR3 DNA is TGTGCCAGCAGTCAACTGGGACAGAACACCGGGGAGCTGTTTTTT. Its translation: CASSQLGQNTGELFF.

CDR3 DNA sequence: TGCAGCGTCAAGACTAGCGGGAATCTCGAGCAGTACTTC. Protein product: CSVKTSGNLEQYF. The J gene is TRBJ2-7, the V gene TRBV29-1; 11 bases agree with TRBD2. The CDR3 length is 13 residues. Looked up from germline, CDR1 is SQVTM and CDR2 is ANQGSEA. Trimming cost V 6 bases and J 6 bases; bases outside gene matches: 7.

CDR3 residues: CAWSVGGQETQYF. The CDR3 bases are TGTGCCTGGAGTGTTGGGGGCCAAGAGACCCAGTACTTC. The chain joins TRBV30 to TRBJ2-5, with D possibly being TRBD1 or TRBD2 (5 bases each). The length of the CDR3 is 13 residues. Germline V gene data show CDR1 as GTSNPN and CDR2 as SVGIG (reference sequence). V was cut by 0 bases and J by 1 base, with 6 bases left in between.

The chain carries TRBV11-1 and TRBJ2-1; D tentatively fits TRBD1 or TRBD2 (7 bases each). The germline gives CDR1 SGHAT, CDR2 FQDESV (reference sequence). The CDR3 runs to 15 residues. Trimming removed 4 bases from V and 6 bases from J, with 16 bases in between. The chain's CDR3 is CASSSAGGVGNEQFF. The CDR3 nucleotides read TGTGCCAGCAGCTCCGCAGGGGGGGTTGGCAATGAGCAGTTCTTC.

The CDR3 protein is CAWSVSLQDGGDEQFF. CDR3 in DNA: TGTGCCTGGAGTGTTAGCCTTCAGGACGGAGGCGATGAGCAGTTCTTC. This sequence joins TRBV30 and TRBJ2-1, with D perhaps TRBD2 (5 bases). Germline V lookup: CDR1 GTSNPN, CDR2 SVGIG (reference sequence). Trimming took off 0 bases at V and 8 bases at J, with 20 bases between the two ends. This CDR3 contains 16 residues.

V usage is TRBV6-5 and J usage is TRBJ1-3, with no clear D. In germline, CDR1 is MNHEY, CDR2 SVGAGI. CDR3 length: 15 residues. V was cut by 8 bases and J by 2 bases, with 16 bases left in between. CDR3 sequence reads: CASALTSSAGNTIYF. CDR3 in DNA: TGTGCCAGCGCCTTGACTTCATCGGCTGGAAACACCATATATTTT.

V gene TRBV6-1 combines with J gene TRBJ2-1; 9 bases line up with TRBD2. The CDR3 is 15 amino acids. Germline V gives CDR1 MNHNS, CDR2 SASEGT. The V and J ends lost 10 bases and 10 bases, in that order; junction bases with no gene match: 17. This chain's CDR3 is CATYRSGSGINEQFF. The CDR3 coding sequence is TGTGCCACCTACCGTAGCGGGAGCGGAATAAACGAGCAGTTCTTC.

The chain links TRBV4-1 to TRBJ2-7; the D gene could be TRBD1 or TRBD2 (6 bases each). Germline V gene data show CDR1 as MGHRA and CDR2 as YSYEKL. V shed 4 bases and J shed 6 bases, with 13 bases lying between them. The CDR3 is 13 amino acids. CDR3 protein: CASSPRGLLEQYF. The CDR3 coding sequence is TGCGCCAGCAGCCCCCGGGGGCTTCTCGAGCAGTACTTC.

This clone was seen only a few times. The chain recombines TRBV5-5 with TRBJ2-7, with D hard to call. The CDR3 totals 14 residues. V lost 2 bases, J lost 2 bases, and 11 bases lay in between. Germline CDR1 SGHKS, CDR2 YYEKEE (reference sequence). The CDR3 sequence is CASSLRLATYEQYF. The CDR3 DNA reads TGTGCCAGCAGCTTACGGTTAGCTACCTACGAGCAGTACTTC.

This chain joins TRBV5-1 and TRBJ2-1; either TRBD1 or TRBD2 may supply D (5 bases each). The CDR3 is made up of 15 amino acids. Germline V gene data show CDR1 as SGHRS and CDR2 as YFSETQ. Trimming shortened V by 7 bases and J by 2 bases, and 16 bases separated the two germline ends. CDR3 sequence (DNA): TGCGCCAGCGGGGACGGACCAGAAACCTACAATGAGCAGTTCTTC. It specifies CASGDGPETYNEQFF.

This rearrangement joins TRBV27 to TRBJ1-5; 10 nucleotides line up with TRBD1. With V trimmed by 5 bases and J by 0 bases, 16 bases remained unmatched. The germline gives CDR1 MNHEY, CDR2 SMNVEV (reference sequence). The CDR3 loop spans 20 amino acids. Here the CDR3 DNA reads TGTGCCAGCAGTCCTAGGGGGGGACAGGGGAGGGGGGTTAGCAATCAGCCCCAGCATTTT. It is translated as CASSPRGGQGRGVSNQPQHF.

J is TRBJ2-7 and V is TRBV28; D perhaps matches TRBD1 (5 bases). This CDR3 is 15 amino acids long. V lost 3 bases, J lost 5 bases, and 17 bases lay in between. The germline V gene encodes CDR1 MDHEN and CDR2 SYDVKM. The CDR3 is CASSLYHQGPHEQYF. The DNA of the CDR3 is TGTGCCAGCAGTTTGTACCATCAGGGTCCCCACGAGCAGTACTTC. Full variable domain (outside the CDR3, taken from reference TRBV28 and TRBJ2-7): DVKVTQSSRYLVKRTGEKVFLECVQDMDHENMFWYRQDPGLGLRLIYFSYDVKMKEKGDIPEGYSVSREKKERFSLILESASTNQTSMYLCASSLYHQGPHEQYFGPGTRLTVT.

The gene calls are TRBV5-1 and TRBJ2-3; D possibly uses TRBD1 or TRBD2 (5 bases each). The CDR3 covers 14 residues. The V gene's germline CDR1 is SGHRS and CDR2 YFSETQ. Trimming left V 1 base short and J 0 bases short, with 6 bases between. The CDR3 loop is CASSLWGSTDTQYF. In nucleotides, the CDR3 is TGCGCCAGCAGCTTGTGGGGGAGCACAGATACGCAGTATTTT.

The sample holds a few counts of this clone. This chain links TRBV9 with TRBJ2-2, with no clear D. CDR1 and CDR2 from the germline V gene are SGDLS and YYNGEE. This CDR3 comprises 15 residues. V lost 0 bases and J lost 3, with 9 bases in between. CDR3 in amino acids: CASSVGIRDTGELFF. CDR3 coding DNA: TGTGCCAGCAGCGTAGGAATACGGGACACCGGGGAGCTGTTTTTT.

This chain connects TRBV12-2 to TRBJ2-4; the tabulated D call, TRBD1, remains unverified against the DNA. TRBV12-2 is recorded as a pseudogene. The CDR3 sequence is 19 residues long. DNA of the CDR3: TGTGCAAGTCGCTTAGCGGCGACCCGGACAGTTTGCCAAAAAAACATTCAGTACTTC. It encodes CASRLAATRTVCQKNIQYF.

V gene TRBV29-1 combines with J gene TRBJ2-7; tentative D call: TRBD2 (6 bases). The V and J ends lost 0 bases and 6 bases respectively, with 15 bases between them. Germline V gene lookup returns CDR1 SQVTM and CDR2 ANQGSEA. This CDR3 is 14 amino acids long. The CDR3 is CSVEEGGAGVEQYF. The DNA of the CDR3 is TGCAGCGTTGAAGAAGGAGGGGCCGGGGTCGAGCAGTACTTC.

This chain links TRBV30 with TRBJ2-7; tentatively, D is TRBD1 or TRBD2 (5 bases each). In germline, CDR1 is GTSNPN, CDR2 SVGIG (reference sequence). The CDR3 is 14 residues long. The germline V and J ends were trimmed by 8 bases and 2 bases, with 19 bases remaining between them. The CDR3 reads CATTGPHLTYEQYF. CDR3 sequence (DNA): TGTGCCACCACGGGACCGCACCTTACCTACGAGCAGTACTTC.